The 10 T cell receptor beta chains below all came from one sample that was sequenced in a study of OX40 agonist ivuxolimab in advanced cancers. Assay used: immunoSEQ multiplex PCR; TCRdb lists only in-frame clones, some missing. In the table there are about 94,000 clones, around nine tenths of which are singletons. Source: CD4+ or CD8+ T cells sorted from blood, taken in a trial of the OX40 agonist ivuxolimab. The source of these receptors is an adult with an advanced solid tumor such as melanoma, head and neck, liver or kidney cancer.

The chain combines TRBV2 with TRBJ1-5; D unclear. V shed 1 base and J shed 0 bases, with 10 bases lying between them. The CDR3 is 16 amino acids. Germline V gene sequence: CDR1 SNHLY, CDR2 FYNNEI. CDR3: CASSEGSQISNQPQHF. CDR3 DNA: TGTGCCAGCAGTGAAGGTTCGCAGATTAGCAATCAGCCCCAGCATTTT.

The CDR3: CAISADPGQGARETQYF. CDR3 nucleotide sequence: TGTGCCATCAGTGCAGATCCGGGACAGGGGGCGCGGGAGACCCAGTACTTC. This sequence joins TRBV10-3 and TRBJ2-5; TRBD1 matches 12 bases. Unmatched junction bases numbered 11, after V lost 4 bases and J lost 5 bases. Germline V lookup: CDR1 ENHRY, CDR2 SYGVKD. The CDR3 has 17 residues.

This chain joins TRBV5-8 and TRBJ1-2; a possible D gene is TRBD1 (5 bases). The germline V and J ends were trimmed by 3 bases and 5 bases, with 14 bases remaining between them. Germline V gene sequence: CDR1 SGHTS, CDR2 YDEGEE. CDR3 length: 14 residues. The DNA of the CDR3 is TGTGCCAGCAGCTCACAGGCTTCTCTTTATGGCTACACCTTC. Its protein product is CASSSQASLYGYTF.

CDR3 protein: CASSLRQGGTGELFF. The CDR3 DNA is TGTGCCAGCAGCTTAAGACAGGGGGGCACCGGGGAGCTGTTTTTT. This chain connects TRBV7-9 to TRBJ2-2; 9 bases line up with TRBD1. V trimming: 2 bases; J trimming: 4 bases; junction bases outside the gene matches: 2. Germline values: CDR1 SEHNR, CDR2 FQNEAQ (reference sequence). The CDR3 consists of 15 residues.

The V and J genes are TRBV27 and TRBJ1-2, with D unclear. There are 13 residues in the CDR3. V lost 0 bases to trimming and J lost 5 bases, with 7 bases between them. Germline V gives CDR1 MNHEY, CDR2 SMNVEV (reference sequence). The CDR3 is CASSLSGLYGYTF. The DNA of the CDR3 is TGTGCCAGCAGTTTATCAGGGTTATATGGCTACACCTTC.

This chain's CDR3 is CASSPHGQGLNIQYF. CDR3 bases: TGTGCCAGCAGCCCACACGGACAGGGTTTGAACATTCAGTACTTC. The rearrangement uses TRBV7-9 and TRBJ2-4; 8 nucleotides line up with TRBD1. The V segment lost 5 bases and the J segment 7 bases; nucleotides outside the gene matches: 10. This CDR3 spans 15 amino acids. The germline CDR1 and CDR2 sequences are SEHNR and FQNEAQ (reference sequence).

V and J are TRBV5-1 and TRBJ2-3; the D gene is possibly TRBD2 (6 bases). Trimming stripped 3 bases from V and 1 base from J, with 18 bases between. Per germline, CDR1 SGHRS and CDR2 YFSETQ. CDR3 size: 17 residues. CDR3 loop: CASSSRLGGVRTDTQYF. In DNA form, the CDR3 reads TGCGCCAGCAGCTCAAGACTTGGCGGGGTCCGCACAGATACGCAGTATTTT.

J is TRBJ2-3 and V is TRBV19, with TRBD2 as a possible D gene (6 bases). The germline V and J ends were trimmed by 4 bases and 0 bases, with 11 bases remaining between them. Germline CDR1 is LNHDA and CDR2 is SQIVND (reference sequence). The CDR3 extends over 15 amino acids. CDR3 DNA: TGTGCCAGTAGTACGGGACTGGCTAGCACAGATACGCAGTATTTT. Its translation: CASSTGLASTDTQYF.

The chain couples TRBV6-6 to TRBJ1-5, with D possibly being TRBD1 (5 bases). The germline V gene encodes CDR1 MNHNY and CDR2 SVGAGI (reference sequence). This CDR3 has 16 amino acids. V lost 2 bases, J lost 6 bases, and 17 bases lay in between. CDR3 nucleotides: TGTGCCAGCAGTTACGAGAGGGGCGCCTCTCCTCAGCCCCAGCATTTT. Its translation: CASSYERGASPQPQHF.

The DNA for the CDR3 is TGTGCCAGCAGTTACTCGGGCAGGGGTAGCAATCAGCCCCAGCATTTT. Its protein product is CASSYSGRGSNQPQHF. The chain combines TRBV6-5 with TRBJ1-5; possible D gene TRBD1, 6 bases. V lost 0 bases and J 0 bases, leaving 9 bases between the germline ends. Germline V lookup: CDR1 MNHEY, CDR2 SVGAGI. The CDR3 has 16 amino acids.